These 30 T cell receptor beta chains came from one sample sequenced in a study of a mutant IDH1 vaccine in newly diagnosed glioma. These receptors have no known antigen. Only in-frame clones appear in the TCRdb table, and some are missing; sequencing was by immunoSEQ multiplex PCR. The table shows around 40,000 clones, with approximately 86% occurring only once. Noted time point: week 47, end of study. It was 300 ug of mutant IDH1 20-mer peptide that made up each vaccine dose, given with topical imiquimod. Sequences were derived from PBMCs, sampled from a glioma patient whose treatment included an IDH1 peptide vaccine. The receptors shown here come from a man aged 18 to 35 with glioma. Some clones in this sample may be carry-over from other donors' samples.

As DNA, the CDR3 is TGCGCCAGCAGCCAAGCCGACAGGTTAAAACTGTTTTTT. The encoded protein is CASSQADRLKLFF. The V call is TRBV4-1, the J call TRBJ1-4; D might be TRBD1 (6 bases). Trimming shortened V by 1 base and J by 10 bases, and 10 bases separated the two germline ends. The CDR3 has 13 amino acids. Germline values: CDR1 MGHRA, CDR2 YSYEKL.

This clone was observed once. This rearrangement joins TRBV28 to TRBJ1-1; no clear D gene. This CDR3 is built from 12 residues. From germline, CDR1 is MDHEN and CDR2 SYDVKM. V lost 5 bases to trimming and J lost 4 bases, with 8 bases between them. The CDR3 is CASSVKATEAFF. CDR3 sequence (DNA): TGTGCCAGCAGTGTCAAGGCCACTGAAGCTTTCTTT.

V and J are TRBV7-2 and TRBJ2-7; 10 bases are a match to TRBD2. Trimming took 4 bases from V and 2 from J; bases not matched to a gene: 17. The CDR3 loop spans 19 amino acids. CDR1 and CDR2 (germline): SGHTA, FQGNSA. This chain's CDR3 is CASSSRGSSSGSGAYEQYF. DNA of the CDR3: TGTGCCAGCAGCTCCCGGGGGTCCTCTAGCGGGAGTGGGGCCTACGAGCAGTACTTC.

The chain combines TRBV19 with TRBJ1-2, with D unclear. Germline assignment: CDR1 LNHDA and CDR2 SQIVND (reference sequence). Trimming stripped 6 bases from V and 0 bases from J, with 17 bases between. The CDR3 runs to 16 residues. The CDR3 here is CASRVDLRGTNYGYTF. CDR3 DNA: TGTGCCAGTAGAGTAGACCTCCGAGGGACTAACTATGGCTACACCTTC.

The rearrangement uses TRBV28 and TRBJ2-7; 14 positions agree with TRBD2. With V trimmed by 3 bases and J by 4 bases, 2 bases remained unmatched. Looked up from germline, CDR1 is MDHEN and CDR2 is SYDVKM. CDR3 size: 15 residues. CDR3 sequence: CASSFGLAGGYEQYF. In DNA form, the CDR3 reads TGTGCCAGCAGTTTTGGACTAGCGGGAGGTTACGAGCAGTACTTC.

V gene TRBV10-3 combines with J gene TRBJ2-1; 7 bases map to TRBD2. Trimming took 0 bases from V and 3 from J; bases not matched to a gene: 17. Per the germline V gene, CDR1 is ENHRY and CDR2 is SYGVKD. This CDR3 has 20 residues. The CDR3 sequence is CAISESGRDFLAENYNEQFF. The CDR3 DNA sequence: TGTGCCATCAGTGAGTCGGGCCGTGACTTTCTAGCGGAGAACTACAATGAGCAGTTCTTC.

This clone was detected a few times. V gene TRBV6-5 combines with J gene TRBJ1-5; 8 nucleotides line up with TRBD1. Germline CDR1 and CDR2: MNHEY and SVGAGI. The CDR3 runs 13 residues. The trim removed 6 bases at V and 6 bases at J, leaving 4 bases unmatched. Here the CDR3 reads CASRATGGQPQHF. The CDR3 DNA follows: TGTGCCAGCAGGGCTACAGGGGGTCAGCCCCAGCATTTT.

V is TRBV6-5 and J is TRBJ2-1; the D gene is possibly TRBD2 (7 bases). CDR1 and CDR2 from the germline V gene are MNHEY and SVGAGI. This CDR3 is built from 15 residues. Between the trimmed V and J ends, which lost 8 bases and 7 bases, there was a span of 21 bases. CDR3 residues: CASRQEGGLRNEQFF. The DNA of the CDR3 is TGTGCCAGCCGACAGGAGGGGGGGTTGAGGAATGAGCAGTTCTTC.

J is TRBJ1-1 and V is TRBV27, with TRBD1 as a possible D gene (5 bases). The CDR3 runs 16 residues. CDR1 and CDR2 from the germline V gene are MNHEY and SMNVEV (reference sequence). Trimming took off 5 bases at V and 0 bases at J, with 16 bases between the two ends. The CDR3 loop is CASSPNPGPLNTEAFF. DNA of the CDR3: TGTGCCAGCAGTCCTAATCCGGGACCGTTGAACACTGAAGCTTTCTTT.

The chain links TRBV30 to TRBJ1-2; D unclear. V lost 0 bases, J lost 5 bases, and 16 bases lay in between. Germline V CDR1 and CDR2: GTSNPN, SVGIG (reference sequence). CDR3 length equals 15 residues. In DNA, the CDR3 is TGTGCCTGGAGTGTACAACAGTCAAGTACTTATGGCTACACCTTC. Translation: CAWSVQQSSTYGYTF.

V usage is TRBV2 and J usage is TRBJ2-3; D is unclear. Germline V gene data show CDR1 as SNHLY and CDR2 as FYNNEI. V was pared by 2 bases and J by 3 bases, with 9 bases between. The CDR3 has 14 residues. The CDR3, as DNA: TGTGCCAGCAGTGAAATGTGGGTGACAGATACGCAGTATTTT. It encodes CASSEMWVTDTQYF. The whole variable domain, remainder taken from reference TRBV2 and TRBJ2-3, is EPEVTQTPSHQVTQMGQEVILRCVPISNHLYFYWYRQILGQKVEFLVSFYNNEISEKSEIFDDQFSVERPDGSNFTLKIRSTKLEDSAMYFCASSEMWVTDTQYFGPGTRLTVL.

The rearrangement joins TRBV6-5 to TRBJ1-3; maybe TRBD1 (6 bases). The CDR3 spans 15 residues. The V gene lost 6 bases and the J gene lost 0 bases, with 12 bases spanning the gap. The germline V gene encodes CDR1 MNHEY and CDR2 SVGAGI. The CDR3 DNA reads TGTGCCAGCAGCCGCAGGGGCCACTCTGGAAACACCATATATTTT. Residues: CASSRRGHSGNTIYF.

The V call is TRBV30, the J call TRBJ2-1; D is unclear. The CDR3 has 11 residues. Germline CDR1 is GTSNPN and CDR2 is SVGIG (reference sequence). Trimming pared 4 bases from V and 2 bases from J, leaving 3 bases between. The CDR3 is CAWKAYNEQFF. The CDR3 DNA reads as TGTGCCTGGAAGGCCTACAATGAGCAGTTCTTC.

The chain employs TRBV28 and TRBJ1-5; unclear D gene. With 6 bases removed from V and 3 bases from J, the gap between germline ends came to 6 bases. Germline CDR1 reads MDHEN; CDR2 reads SYDVKM. The CDR3 runs to 12 residues. The CDR3 reads CASRLLNQPQHF. The CDR3 coding sequence is TGTGCCAGCAGGCTACTCAATCAGCCCCAGCATTTT.

The rearrangement links TRBV27 to TRBJ1-1; 9 bases align to TRBD1. The trim removed 6 bases at V and 4 bases at J, leaving 6 bases unmatched. The CDR3 consists of 14 residues. CDR1 and CDR2 (germline): MNHEY, SMNVEV (reference sequence). CDR3 loop: CASSWDRAGTEAFF. The DNA of the CDR3 is TGTGCCAGCAGCTGGGACAGGGCCGGCACTGAAGCTTTCTTT.

In the case of this clone: A read error may account for a junction end that differs from germline. The J gene is TRBJ2-5, the V gene TRBV7-7; D unclear. Germline V gene data show CDR1 as SSHAT and CDR2 as FNYEAQ (reference sequence). CDR3 length equals 14 residues. CDR3 nucleotide sequence: TGTGCTAGCAGCTTAGTCGTCGGGTGGGGGACCCAGTACTTC. This translates into CASSLVVGWGTQYF.

The chain combines TRBV5-1 with TRBJ2-1; D not certain. The CDR3 sequence is 14 residues long. Trimming removed 0 bases from V and 9 bases from J, with 13 bases in between. The germline V gene has CDR1 SGHRS and CDR2 YFSETQ. The CDR3 DNA is TGCGCCAGCAGCTTGGCGAGCTTGGGTATTGAGCAGTTCTTC. Translating gives CASSLASLGIEQFF.

The chain couples TRBV5-1 to TRBJ1-2; TRBD1 aligns across 7 bases. The J segment lost 3 bases and the V segment lost 1 base, leaving 6 bases of the junction unmatched. Germline CDR1 and CDR2: SGHRS and YFSETQ. CDR3 length: 15 amino acids. CDR3 nucleotides: TGCGCCAGCAGCTTGTTAGGGGGCAAAGACTATGGCTACACCTTC. Residues: CASSLLGGKDYGYTF.

In DNA, the CDR3 is TGTGCCAGCCTCATGTTGGGTAGGGGCTACACCTTC. Translating it yields CASLMLGRGYTF. The J gene is TRBJ1-2, the V gene TRBV28; D not resolved. Germline-derived CDR1 and CDR2 are MDHEN and SYDVKM. CDR3 length: 12 amino acids. The V end was cut by 8 bases, the J end by 8 bases, with 15 bases between.

The chain links TRBV15 to TRBJ2-1; D unclear. V lost 0 bases, J lost 7 bases, and 13 bases lay in between. The CDR3 consists of 15 residues. Germline loops: CDR1 LNHNV, CDR2 YYDKDF (reference sequence). CDR3 in amino acids: CATSRDKSSVNEQFF. CDR3 coding DNA: TGTGCCACCAGCAGAGATAAGTCGTCTGTGAATGAGCAGTTCTTC. Together with reference TRBV15 and TRBJ2-1, the CDR3 gives the full variable domain: DAMVIQNPRYQVTQFGKPVTLSCSQTLNHNVMYWYQQKSSQAPKLLFHYYDKDFNNEADTPDNFQSRRPNTSFCFLDIRSPGLGDTAMYLCATSRDKSSVNEQFFGPGTRLTVL.

V usage is TRBV5-1 and J usage is TRBJ2-1; perhaps D is TRBD1 or TRBD2 (5 bases each). Germline V gene lookup returns CDR1 SGHRS and CDR2 YFSETQ. There are 14 residues in the CDR3. V lost 1 base and J lost 2, with 7 bases in between. CDR3 region: CASSLPGPYNEQFF. For the CDR3, the DNA is TGCGCCAGCAGCTTGCCGGGACCCTACAATGAGCAGTTCTTC.

The chain couples TRBV4-1 to TRBJ1-1, with 9 bases matching TRBD1. Trimming took 3 bases from V and 4 from J; bases not matched to a gene: 12. The CDR3 sequence is 17 residues long. The germline V gene encodes CDR1 MGHRA and CDR2 YSYEKL. The CDR3, as DNA: TGCGCCAGCAGCCAGGATACCATCGGGACAGGGCGCACTGAAGCTTTCTTT. It translates to CASSQDTIGTGRTEAFF.

The chain couples TRBV2 to TRBJ1-5; perhaps TRBD1 as D (6 bases). Germline values: CDR1 SNHLY, CDR2 FYNNEI. The CDR3 is 13 amino acids. Trimming removed 4 bases from V and 5 bases from J, with 9 bases in between. DNA of the CDR3: TGTGCCAGCAGTGTAGAGGGGGATCAGCCCCAGCATTTT. Its protein product is CASSVEGDQPQHF.

V is TRBV6-1 and J is TRBJ1-5; D ambiguous. V was cut by 3 bases and J by 3 bases, with 12 bases left in between. Per germline, CDR1 MNHNS and CDR2 SASEGT. The CDR3 totals 15 residues. The CDR3 loop reads CASSDFGRFNQPQHF. As DNA, the CDR3 is TGTGCCAGCAGTGATTTCGGGCGGTTCAATCAGCCCCAGCATTTT.

This chain joins TRBV11-2 and TRBJ1-4; D not resolved. CDR1 is SGHAT and CDR2 is FQNNGV in the germline V gene. Trimming left V 5 bases short and J 12 bases short, with 13 bases between. The CDR3 runs to 12 residues. As DNA, the CDR3 is TGTGCCAGCAGCCCCCGGGCAGACCAACTGTTTTTT. It is translated as CASSPRADQLFF.

This clone was counted a single time. V and J are TRBV2 and TRBJ2-3; 10 positions match TRBD2. The V and J ends lost 5 bases and 1 base, in that order; junction bases with no gene match: 9. This CDR3 has 17 amino acids. CDR1 is SNHLY and CDR2 is FYNNEI in the germline V gene. The CDR3 nucleotides are TGTGCCAGCAGTAAACCGAGCGGGGGGGCGGGCACAGATACGCAGTATTTT. Its protein is CASSKPSGGAGTDTQYF.

The chain has TRBV5-4 and TRBJ1-5; no definite D call. Looked up from germline, CDR1 is SGHNT and CDR2 is YYREEE (reference sequence). The V and J ends lost 2 bases and 0 bases respectively, with 3 bases between them. The CDR3 sequence is 13 residues long. The DNA for the CDR3 is TGTGCCAGCAGCTTAGATAGCAATCAGCCCCAGCATTTT. It encodes CASSLDSNQPQHF.

V gene TRBV15 combines with J gene TRBJ1-2; no firm D call. Germline lookup yields CDR1 LNHNV and CDR2 YYDKDF (reference sequence). V shed 5 bases and J shed 4 bases, with 17 bases lying between them. CDR3 length: 15 residues. CDR3 sequence (DNA): TGTGCCACCAGCCCCGGAGGTTCCAGGATCTATGGCTACACCTTC. It translates to CATSPGGSRIYGYTF.

This sequence joins TRBV27 and TRBJ2-5; D gene ambiguous. CDR3 size: 15 residues. V dropped 5 bases and J dropped 1 base, with 14 bases sitting between them. Germline values: CDR1 MNHEY, CDR2 SMNVEV (reference sequence). The CDR3 spells CASSLGPMPQETQYF. CDR3 nucleotide sequence: TGTGCCAGCAGTCTCGGTCCAATGCCCCAAGAGACCCAGTACTTC.

The chain combines TRBV2 with TRBJ1-5, with a weak D call TRBD1 (5 bases). V was cut by 3 bases and J by 4 bases, with 10 bases left in between. Germline V gene sequence: CDR1 SNHLY, CDR2 FYNNEI. The length of the CDR3 is 14 residues. The CDR3 sequence: CASSEGPGNQPQHF. The CDR3 coding sequence is TGTGCCAGCAGTGAGGGACCGGGGAATCAGCCCCAGCATTTT.